Listed below are T cell receptor beta chains from one sample, sequenced in a study of identical twins. TCRdb reanalysed the 5' RACE reads using MiXCR and keeps one entry per CDR3 protein. The sample carries roughly 750,000 distinct CDR3 sequences, about 20% recorded once. The same sample was also used in a study of T cells expressing NK-cell markers.

The sample consisted of PBMCs. These receptors originate from a young woman in good health. Each CDR3 is given with its conserved first and last residue.

CDR3aa,j_gene,v_gene
CASSFRAGNIQYF,TRBJ2-4,TRBV7-6
CSAITSGVTDTQYF,TRBJ2-3,TRBV20-1
CASSLNLRRAQYF,TRBJ2-3,TRBV7-3
CASTHGTGSSYEQYF,TRBJ2-7,TRBV6-5
CASSFFERRYGGNQPQHF,TRBJ1-5,TRBV7-8
CASRVGTDEQFF,TRBJ2-1,TRBV5-1
CATSRGQGGYEQYF,TRBJ2-7,TRBV15
CSAPDLTSEQFF,TRBJ2-1,TRBV20-1
CASSSDTEAFF,TRBJ1-1,TRBV5-1
CASSHRGSGSGYNEQFF,TRBJ2-1,TRBV12-3/TRBV12-4
CASSQNRETSTYEQYF,TRBJ2-7,TRBV18
CASSPTTSRTTDTQYF,TRBJ2-3,TRBV6-1
CASSYTGTSNEQFF,TRBJ2-1,TRBV6-5
CSAPFFPSSSEAFF,TRBJ1-1,TRBV20-1
CASGLAGGGETQYF,TRBJ2-5,TRBV25-1
CASSYSLPGSSYNSPLHF,TRBJ1-6,TRBV6-5
CASTSWGAKNIQYF,TRBJ2-4,TRBV27
CASSLERTHNEQYF,TRBJ2-7,TRBV7-9
CASSELMGLNNEQFF,TRBJ2-1,TRBV10-1
CASRWIPESEQYF,TRBJ2-7,TRBV7-2